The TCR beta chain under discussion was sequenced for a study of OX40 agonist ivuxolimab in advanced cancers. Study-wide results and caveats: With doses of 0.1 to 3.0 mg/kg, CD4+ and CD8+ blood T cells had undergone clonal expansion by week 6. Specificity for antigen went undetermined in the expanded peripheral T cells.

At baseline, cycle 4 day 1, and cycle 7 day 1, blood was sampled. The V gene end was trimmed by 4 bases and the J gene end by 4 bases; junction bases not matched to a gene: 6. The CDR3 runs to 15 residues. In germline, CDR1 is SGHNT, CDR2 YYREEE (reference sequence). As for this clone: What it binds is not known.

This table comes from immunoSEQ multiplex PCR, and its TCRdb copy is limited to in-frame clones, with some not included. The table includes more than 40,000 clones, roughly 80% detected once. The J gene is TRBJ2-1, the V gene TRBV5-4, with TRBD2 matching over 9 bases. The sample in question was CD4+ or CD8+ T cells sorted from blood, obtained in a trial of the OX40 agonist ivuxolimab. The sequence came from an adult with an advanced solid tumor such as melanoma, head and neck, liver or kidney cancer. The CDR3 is CASSPTSGQYNEQFF. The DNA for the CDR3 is TGTGCCAGCAGCCCAACTAGCGGGCAATACAATGAGCAGTTCTTC.